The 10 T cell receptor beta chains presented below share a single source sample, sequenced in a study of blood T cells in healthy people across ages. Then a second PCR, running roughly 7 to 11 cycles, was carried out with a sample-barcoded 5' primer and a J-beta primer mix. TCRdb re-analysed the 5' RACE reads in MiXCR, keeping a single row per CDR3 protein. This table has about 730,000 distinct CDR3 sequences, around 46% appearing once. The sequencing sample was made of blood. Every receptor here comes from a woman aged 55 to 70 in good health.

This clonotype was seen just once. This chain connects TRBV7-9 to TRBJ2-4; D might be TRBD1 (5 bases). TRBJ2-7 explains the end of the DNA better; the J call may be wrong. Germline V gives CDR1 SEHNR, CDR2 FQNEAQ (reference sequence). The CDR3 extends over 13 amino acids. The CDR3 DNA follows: TGTGCCAGCAGCGTGACAGATTTTTACGAGCAGTACTTC. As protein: CASSVTDFYEQYF.

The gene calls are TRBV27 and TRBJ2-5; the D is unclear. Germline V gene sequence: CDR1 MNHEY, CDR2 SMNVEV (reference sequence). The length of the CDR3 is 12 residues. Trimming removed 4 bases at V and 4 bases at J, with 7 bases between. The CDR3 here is CASSSNLETQYF. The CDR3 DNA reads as TGTGCCAGCAGTTCCAACCTAGAGACCCAGTACTTC.

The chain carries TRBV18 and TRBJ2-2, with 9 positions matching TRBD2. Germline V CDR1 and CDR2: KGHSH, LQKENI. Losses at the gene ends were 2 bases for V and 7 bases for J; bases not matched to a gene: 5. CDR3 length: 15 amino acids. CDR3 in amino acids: CASSPRTSASGELFF. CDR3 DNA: TGTGCCAGCTCACCAAGGACTAGCGCTAGCGGGGAGCTGTTTTTT. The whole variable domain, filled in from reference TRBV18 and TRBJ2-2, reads NAGVMQNPRHLVRRRGQEARLRCSPMKGHSHVYWYRQLPEEGLKFMVYLQKENIIDESGMPKERFSAEFPKEGPSILRIQQVVRGDSAAYFCASSPRTSASGELFFGEGSRLTVL.

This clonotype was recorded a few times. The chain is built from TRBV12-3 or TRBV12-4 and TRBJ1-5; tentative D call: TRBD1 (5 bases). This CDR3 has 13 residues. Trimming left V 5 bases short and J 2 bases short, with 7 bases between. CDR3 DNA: TGTGCCAGCAGTATCAGGGGCAATCAGCCCCAGCATTTT. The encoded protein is CASSIRGNQPQHF.

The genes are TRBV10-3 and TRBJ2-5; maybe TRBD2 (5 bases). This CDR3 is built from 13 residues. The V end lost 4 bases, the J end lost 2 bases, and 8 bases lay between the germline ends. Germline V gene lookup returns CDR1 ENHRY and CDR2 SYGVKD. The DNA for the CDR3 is TGTGCCATCAGTGTAGAGGGACAAGAGACCCAGTACTTC. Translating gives CAISVEGQETQYF.

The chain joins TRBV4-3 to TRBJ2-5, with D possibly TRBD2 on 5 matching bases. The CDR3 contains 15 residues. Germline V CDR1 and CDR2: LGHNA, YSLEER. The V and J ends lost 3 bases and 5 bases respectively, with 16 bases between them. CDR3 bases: TGCGCCAGCAGCCAGGGAGCGGCCTCGAGGGAGACCCAGTACTTC. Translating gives CASSQGAASRETQYF.

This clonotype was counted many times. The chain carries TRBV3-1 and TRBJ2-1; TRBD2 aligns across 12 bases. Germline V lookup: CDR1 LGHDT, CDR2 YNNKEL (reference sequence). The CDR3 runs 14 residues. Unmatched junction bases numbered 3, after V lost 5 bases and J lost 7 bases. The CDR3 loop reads CASSSGTSGNEQFF. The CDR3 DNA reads TGTGCCAGCAGCAGCGGGACTAGCGGGAATGAGCAGTTCTTC.

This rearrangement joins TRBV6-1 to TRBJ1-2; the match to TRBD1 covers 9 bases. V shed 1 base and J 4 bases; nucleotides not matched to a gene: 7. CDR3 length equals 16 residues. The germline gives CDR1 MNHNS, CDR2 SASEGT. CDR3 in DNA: TGTGCCAGCAGTGAAGAGGGGACAGGGTTGGGCTATGGCTACACCTTC. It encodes CASSEEGTGLGYGYTF.

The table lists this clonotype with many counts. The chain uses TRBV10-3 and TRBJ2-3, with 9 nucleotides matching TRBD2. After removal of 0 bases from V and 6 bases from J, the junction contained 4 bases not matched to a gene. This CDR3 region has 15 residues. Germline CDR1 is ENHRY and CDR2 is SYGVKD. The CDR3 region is CAISESGTSLDTQYF. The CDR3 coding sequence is TGTGCCATCAGTGAGTCCGGGACTAGCCTGGATACGCAGTATTTT.

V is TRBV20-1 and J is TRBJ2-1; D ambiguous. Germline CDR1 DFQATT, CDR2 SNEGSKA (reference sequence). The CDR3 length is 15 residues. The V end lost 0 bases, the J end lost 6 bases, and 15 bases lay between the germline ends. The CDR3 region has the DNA TGCAGTGCTAGAGATGCCAGACCGGCGCGCAATGAGCAGTTCTTC. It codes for CSARDARPARNEQFF.